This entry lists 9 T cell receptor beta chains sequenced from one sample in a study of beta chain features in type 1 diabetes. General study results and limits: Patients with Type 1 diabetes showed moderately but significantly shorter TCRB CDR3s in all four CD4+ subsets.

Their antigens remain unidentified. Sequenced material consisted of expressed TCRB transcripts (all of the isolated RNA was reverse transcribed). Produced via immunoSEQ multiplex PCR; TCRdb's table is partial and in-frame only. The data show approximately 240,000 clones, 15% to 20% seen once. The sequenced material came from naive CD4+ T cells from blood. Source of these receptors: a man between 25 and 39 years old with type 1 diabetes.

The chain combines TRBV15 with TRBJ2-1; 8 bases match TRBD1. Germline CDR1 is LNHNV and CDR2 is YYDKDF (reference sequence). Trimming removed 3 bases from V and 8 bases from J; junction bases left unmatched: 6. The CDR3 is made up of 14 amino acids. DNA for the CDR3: TGTGCCACCAGCAGGCAAACAGGGGGAGATGAGCAGTTCTTC. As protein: CATSRQTGGDEQFF.

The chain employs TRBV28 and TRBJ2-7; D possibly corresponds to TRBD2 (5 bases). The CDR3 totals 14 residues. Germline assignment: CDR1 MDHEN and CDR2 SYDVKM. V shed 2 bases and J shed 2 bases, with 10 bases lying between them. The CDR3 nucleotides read TGTGCCAGCAGTTTAGGTGGGAGCGCCTACGAGCAGTACTTC. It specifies CASSLGGSAYEQYF.

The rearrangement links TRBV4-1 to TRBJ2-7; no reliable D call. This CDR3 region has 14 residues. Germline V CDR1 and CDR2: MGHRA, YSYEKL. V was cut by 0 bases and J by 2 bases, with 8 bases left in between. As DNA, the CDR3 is TGCGCCAGCAGCCAAGAAGGGCTTACCTACGAGCAGTACTTC. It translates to CASSQEGLTYEQYF.

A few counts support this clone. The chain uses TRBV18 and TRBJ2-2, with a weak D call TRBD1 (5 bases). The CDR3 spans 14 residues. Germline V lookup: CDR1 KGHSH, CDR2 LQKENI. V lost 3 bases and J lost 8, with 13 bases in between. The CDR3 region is CASSPGPTAGELFF. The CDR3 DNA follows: TGTGCCAGCTCACCGGGGCCAACAGCGGGGGAGCTGTTTTTT.

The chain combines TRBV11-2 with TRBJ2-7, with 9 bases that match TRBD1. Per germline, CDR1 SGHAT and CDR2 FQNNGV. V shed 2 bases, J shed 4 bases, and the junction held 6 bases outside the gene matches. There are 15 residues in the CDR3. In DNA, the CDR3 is TGTGCCAGCAGCTTATGGGGGACAGGGACTTACGAGCAGTACTTC. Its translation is CASSLWGTGTYEQYF.

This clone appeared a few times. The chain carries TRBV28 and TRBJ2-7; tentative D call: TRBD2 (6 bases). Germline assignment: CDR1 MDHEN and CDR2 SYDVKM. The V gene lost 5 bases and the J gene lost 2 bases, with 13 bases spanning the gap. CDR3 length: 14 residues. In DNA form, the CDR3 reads TGTGCCAGCAGTATTGGCGGAGGGACCTACGAGCAGTACTTC. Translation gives CASSIGGGTYEQYF.

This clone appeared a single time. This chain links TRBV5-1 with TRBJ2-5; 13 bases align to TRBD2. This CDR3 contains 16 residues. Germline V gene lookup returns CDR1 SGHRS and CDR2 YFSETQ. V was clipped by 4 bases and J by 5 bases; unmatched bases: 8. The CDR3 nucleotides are TGCGCCAGCAGCCCGGGACTAGCGGGGTCCGTCGAGACCCAGTACTTC. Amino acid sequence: CASSPGLAGSVETQYF.

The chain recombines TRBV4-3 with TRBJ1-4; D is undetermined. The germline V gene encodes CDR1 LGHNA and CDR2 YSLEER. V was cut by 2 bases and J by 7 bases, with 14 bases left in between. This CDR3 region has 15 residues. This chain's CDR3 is CASSQSGGMGEKLFF. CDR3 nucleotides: TGCGCCAGCAGCCAATCGGGCGGGATGGGTGAAAAACTGTTTTTT.

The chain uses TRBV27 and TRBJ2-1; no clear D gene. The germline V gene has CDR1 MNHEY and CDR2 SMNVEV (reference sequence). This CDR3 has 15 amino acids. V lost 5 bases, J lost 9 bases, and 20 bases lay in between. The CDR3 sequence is CASSRGPTSLGEQFF. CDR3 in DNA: TGTGCCAGCAGTCGTGGCCCGACTTCTTTGGGTGAGCAGTTCTTC.